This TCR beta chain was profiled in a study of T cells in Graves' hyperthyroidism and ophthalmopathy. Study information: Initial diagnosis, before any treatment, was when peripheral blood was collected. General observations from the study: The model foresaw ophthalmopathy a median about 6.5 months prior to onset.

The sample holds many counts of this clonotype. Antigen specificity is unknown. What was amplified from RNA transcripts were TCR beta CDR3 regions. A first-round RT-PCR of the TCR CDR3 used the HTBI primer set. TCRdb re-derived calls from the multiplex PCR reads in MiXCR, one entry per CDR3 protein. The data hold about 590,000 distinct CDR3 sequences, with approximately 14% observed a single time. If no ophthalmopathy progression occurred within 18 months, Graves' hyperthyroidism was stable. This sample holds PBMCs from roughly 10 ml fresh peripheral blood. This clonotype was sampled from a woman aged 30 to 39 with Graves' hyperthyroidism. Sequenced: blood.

The DNA of the CDR3 is TGTGCCAGCAACGATGGGGACTCATTACCCGACGAGCAGTACTTC. Protein sequence: CASNDGDSLPDEQYF. The V call is TRBV28, the J call TRBJ2-7; D is possibly TRBD2 (6 bases). V lost 7 bases to trimming and J lost 5 bases, with 21 bases between them. The germline CDR1 and CDR2 sequences are MDHEN and SYDVKM. This CDR3 region has 15 residues.